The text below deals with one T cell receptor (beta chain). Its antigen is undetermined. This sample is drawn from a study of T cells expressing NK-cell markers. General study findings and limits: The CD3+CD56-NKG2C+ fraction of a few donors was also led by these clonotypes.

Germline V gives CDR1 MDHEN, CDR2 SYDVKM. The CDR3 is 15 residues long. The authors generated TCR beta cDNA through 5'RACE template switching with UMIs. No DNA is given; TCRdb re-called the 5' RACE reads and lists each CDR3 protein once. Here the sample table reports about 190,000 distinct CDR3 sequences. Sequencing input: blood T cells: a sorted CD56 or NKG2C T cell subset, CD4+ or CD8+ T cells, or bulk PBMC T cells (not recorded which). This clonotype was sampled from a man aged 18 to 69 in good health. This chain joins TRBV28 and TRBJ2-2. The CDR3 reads CASSWVSRGPGELFF.